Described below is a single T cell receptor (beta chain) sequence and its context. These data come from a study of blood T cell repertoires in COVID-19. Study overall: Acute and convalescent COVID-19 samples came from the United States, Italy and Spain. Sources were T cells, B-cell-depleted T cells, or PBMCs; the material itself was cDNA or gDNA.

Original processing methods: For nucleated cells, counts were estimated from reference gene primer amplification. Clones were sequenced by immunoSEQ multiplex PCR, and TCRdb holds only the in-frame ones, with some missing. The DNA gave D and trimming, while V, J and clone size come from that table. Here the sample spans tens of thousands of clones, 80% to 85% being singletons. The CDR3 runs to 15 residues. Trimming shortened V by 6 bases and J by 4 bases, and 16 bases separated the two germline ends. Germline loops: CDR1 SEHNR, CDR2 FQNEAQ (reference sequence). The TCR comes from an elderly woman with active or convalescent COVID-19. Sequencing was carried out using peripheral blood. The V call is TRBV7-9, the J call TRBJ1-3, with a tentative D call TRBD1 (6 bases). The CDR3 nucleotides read TGTGCCAGCAGTTCCGGCGACAGGTCCGGAAACACCATATATTTT. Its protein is CASSSGDRSGNTIYF.